What follows are 5 T cell receptor beta chains derived from one specimen sequenced in a study of blood T cell repertoires in COVID-19. Produced via immunoSEQ multiplex PCR; TCRdb's table is partial and in-frame only. This sample has more than 90,000 clones; about nine tenths occur once, and the top ten carry almost 4.5%. The sample taken for sequencing was peripheral blood. These receptors were obtained from a middle-aged man with acute or convalescent COVID-19.

The chain recombines TRBV7-2 with TRBJ2-7; D is possibly TRBD1 (5 bases). CDR1 SGHTA and CDR2 FQGNSA come from the germline V gene. Trimming left V 5 bases short and J 1 base short, with 15 bases between. There are 15 residues in the CDR3. As DNA, the CDR3 is TGTGCCAGCAGCCTCATGGACACCCCGTCCTACGAGCAGTACTTC. Amino acids: CASSLMDTPSYEQYF.

The genes are TRBV5-4 and TRBJ2-7; TRBD2 aligns across 7 bases. The CDR3 is 13 residues long. Trimming cost V 0 bases and J 7 bases; bases outside gene matches: 4. The germline V gene has CDR1 SGHNT and CDR2 YYREEE (reference sequence). The CDR3 here is CASSLVGGGEQYF. The DNA for the CDR3 is TGTGCCAGCAGCTTGGTGGGGGGAGGGGAGCAGTACTTC.

This sequence joins TRBV5-5 and TRBJ1-2; 7 nucleotides agree with TRBD1. The CDR3 totals 15 residues. V lost 1 base, J lost 5 bases, and 8 bases stayed unmatched. The germline gives CDR1 SGHKS, CDR2 YYEKEE (reference sequence). The DNA of the CDR3 is TGTGCCAGCAGCTTGAGTGACAGGGTCCTATATGGCTACACCTTC. Encoded protein: CASSLSDRVLYGYTF.

This chain links TRBV5-1 with TRBJ2-1, with 9 positions matching TRBD2. Germline loops: CDR1 SGHRS, CDR2 YFSETQ. The CDR3 has 17 amino acids. The V and J ends lost 4 bases and 4 bases, in that order; junction bases with no gene match: 12. CDR3 coding DNA: TGCGCCAGCAGCACGATGGACTCTAGCGGGAAATACAATGAGCAGTTCTTC. Amino acids: CASSTMDSSGKYNEQFF.

This clone was detected only once. The chain is built from TRBV12-3 or TRBV12-4 and TRBJ1-2; possibly TRBD1 for D (5 bases). V was cut by 7 bases and J by 2 bases, with 11 bases left in between. The CDR3 is 13 amino acids. The CDR3 region has the DNA TGTGCCAGCACCCAGCCAGGGAACTATGGCTACACCTTC. Its protein product is CASTQPGNYGYTF.